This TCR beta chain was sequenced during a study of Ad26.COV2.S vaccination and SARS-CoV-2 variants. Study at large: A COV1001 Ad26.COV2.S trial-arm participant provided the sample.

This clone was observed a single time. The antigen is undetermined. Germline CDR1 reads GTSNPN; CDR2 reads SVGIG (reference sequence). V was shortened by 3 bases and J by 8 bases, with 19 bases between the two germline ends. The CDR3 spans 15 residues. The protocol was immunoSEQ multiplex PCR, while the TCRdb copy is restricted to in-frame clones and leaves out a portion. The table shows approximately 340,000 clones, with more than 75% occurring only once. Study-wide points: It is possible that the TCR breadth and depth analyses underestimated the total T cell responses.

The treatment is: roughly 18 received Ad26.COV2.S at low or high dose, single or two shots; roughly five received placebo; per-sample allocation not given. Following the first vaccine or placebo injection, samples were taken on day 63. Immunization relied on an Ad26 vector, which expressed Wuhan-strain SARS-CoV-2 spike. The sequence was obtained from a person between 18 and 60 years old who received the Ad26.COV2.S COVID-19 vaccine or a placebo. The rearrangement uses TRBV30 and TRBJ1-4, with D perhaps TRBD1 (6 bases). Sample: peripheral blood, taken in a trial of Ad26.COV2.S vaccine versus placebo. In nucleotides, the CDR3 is TGTGCCTGGAGCGCCGGGGGGCTGTCGGTAGAAAAACTGTTTTTT. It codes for CAWSAGGLSVEKLFF.